Presented here are 31 T cell receptor beta chains from one specimen sequenced in a study of T-cell reconstitution after alpha-beta-depleted transplantation in children (dated by TCRdb to the mid-2010s). The label giving this sample's treatment or condition can be read as: allogeneic hematopoietic cell transplantation with graft depleted of TCRalphabeta T cells and CD19 B cells. Library construction relied on PCR. Sequencing was carried out with an Illumina HiSeq 2500. TCR libraries were prepared with molecular barcoding, using unique molecular identifiers to normalize TCRbeta repertoire quantification. TCRdb passed the public sequencing reads through fastp at Q25 and MiXCR, retaining productive beta sequences. Duplicate CDR3 protein sequences are folded into a single record with the most common DNA and genes. The sample has 500,000 to 750,000 distinct CDR3 sequences on record, about a quarter of them singletons. The ten top clones hold around 36% of the sample.

Source: PBMCs, taken before TCRalphabeta/CD19-depleted stem cell transplant. The receptors derive from a boy under two years old with Wiskott-Aldrich syndrome, due to receive a stem cell transplant.

This clonotype was found a few times. The rearrangement uses TRBV5-8 and TRBJ2-4; 7 bases line up with TRBD1. There are 16 residues in the CDR3. The V segment lost 3 bases and the J segment 3 bases; nucleotides outside the gene matches: 9. The germline gives CDR1 SGHTS, CDR2 YDEGEE. CDR3 amino acids: CASSSTGDWGKNIQYF. CDR3 coding DNA: TGTGCCAGCAGCTCAACAGGGGATTGGGGCAAAAACATTCAGTACTTC.

In its sample, this clonotype was seen a few times. The chain joins TRBV20-1 to TRBJ2-7; TRBD2 matches 7 bases. The CDR3 runs to 12 residues. V shed 3 bases, J shed 5 bases, and the junction held 4 bases outside the gene matches. CDR1 and CDR2 (germline): DFQATT, SNEGSKA (reference sequence). Here the CDR3 DNA reads TGCAGTGCTAGGGCGGGAGTCCACGAGCAGTACTTC. Residues: CSARAGVHEQYF.

This clonotype was counted a few times. The rearrangement joins TRBV12-3 or TRBV12-4 to TRBJ2-4; possible D gene TRBD1, 6 bases. V dropped 5 bases and J dropped 2 bases, with 13 bases sitting between them. CDR3 length equals 15 residues. In nucleotides, the CDR3 is TGTGCCAGCAGTGCGACAGGTTTGACCAAAAACATTCAGTACTTC. It encodes CASSATGLTKNIQYF.

This clonotype appeared once. The genes are TRBV4-2 and TRBJ1-1; TRBD1 is a possible D gene (5 bases). Germline-derived CDR1 and CDR2 are LGHNA and YNFKEQ. V shed 0 bases and J shed 0 bases, with 8 bases lying between them. The CDR3 sequence is 15 residues long. The CDR3 DNA sequence: TGTGCCAGCAGCCAAGATGGGACGGTGAACACTGAAGCTTTCTTT. This encodes CASSQDGTVNTEAFF.

J is TRBJ2-5 and V is TRBV10-3, with D possibly being TRBD2 (7 bases). The V gene lost 8 bases and the J gene lost 3 bases, with 16 bases spanning the gap. The CDR3 consists of 14 residues. Germline CDR1 is ENHRY and CDR2 is SYGVKD. The CDR3 DNA reads TGTGCCATCTCCGGTGGGGGGGCCGAAGAGACCCAGTACTTC. Residues: CAISGGGAEETQYF.

In its sample, this clonotype was seen a few times. This chain uses TRBV5-1 with TRBJ2-7; 11 positions match TRBD1. Unmatched junction bases numbered 11, after V lost 3 bases and J lost 0 bases. The CDR3 extends over 18 amino acids. Germline V lookup: CDR1 SGHRS, CDR2 YFSETQ. In DNA form, the CDR3 reads TGCGCCAGCAGCTCGTCAAGGACAGGGGGCTTTTTCTCCTACGAGCAGTACTTC. Translating gives CASSSSRTGGFFSYEQYF.

In nucleotides, the CDR3 is TGTGCCAGCAGCGTAAGCGGGAGTAGGGATGAGCAGTTCTTC. This codes for CASSVSGSRDEQFF. V and J are TRBV9 and TRBJ2-1; 8 positions match TRBD2. CDR1 SGDLS and CDR2 YYNGEE come from the germline V gene. V lost 1 base and J lost 8; bases outside the gene matches: 5. This CDR3 has 14 residues.

The chain joins TRBV3-1 to TRBJ2-1; 10 positions agree with TRBD2. J lost 7 bases, V lost 1 base, and 7 bases had no gene match. Germline CDR1 LGHDT, CDR2 YNNKEL (reference sequence). The CDR3 has 16 residues. CDR3 coding DNA: TGTGCCAGCAGCCAAGTCCTAGCGGGAGTGAGGAATGAGCAGTTCTTC. Its protein product is CASSQVLAGVRNEQFF.

This chain links TRBV20-1 with TRBJ2-7; D unresolved. V dropped 6 bases and J dropped 3 bases, with 18 bases sitting between them. The germline CDR1 and CDR2 sequences are DFQATT and SNEGSKA (reference sequence). The CDR3 totals 14 residues. DNA of the CDR3: TGCAGTGCGACATGGGCGTTAAAAGGCTACGAGCAGTACTTC. Translated: CSATWALKGYEQYF.

A few counts support this clonotype. The chain links TRBV5-1 to TRBJ1-4; 7 bases line up with TRBD1. Germline CDR1 reads SGHRS; CDR2 reads YFSETQ. The CDR3 runs 14 residues. V lost 4 bases to trimming and J lost 7 bases; unmatched junction nucleotides: 7. The chain's CDR3 is CASSPTGRGEKLFF. Here the CDR3 DNA reads TGCGCCAGCAGCCCGACAGGGAGAGGTGAAAAACTGTTTTTT. The full variable domain, with the rest looked up from reference TRBV5-1 and TRBJ1-4, is KAGVTQTPRYLIKTRGQQVTLSCSPISGHRSVSWYQQTPGQGLQFLFEYFSETQRNKGNFPGRFSGRQFSNSRSEMNVSTLELGDSALYLCASSPTGRGEKLFFGSGTQLSVL.

V is TRBV5-1 and J is TRBJ1-4; possibly TRBD1 for D (5 bases). From germline, CDR1 is SGHRS and CDR2 YFSETQ. CDR3 length: 14 amino acids. The germline V and J ends were trimmed by 5 bases and 11 bases, with 19 bases remaining between them. As DNA, the CDR3 is TGCGCCAGCAGGGGGGACCCCTTAAGTATGAAACTGTTTTTT. It is translated as CASRGDPLSMKLFF. Full variable domain (outside the CDR3, taken from reference TRBV5-1 and TRBJ1-4): KAGVTQTPRYLIKTRGQQVTLSCSPISGHRSVSWYQQTPGQGLQFLFEYFSETQRNKGNFPGRFSGRQFSNSRSEMNVSTLELGDSALYLCASRGDPLSMKLFFGSGTQLSVL.

J is TRBJ2-3 and V is TRBV20-1; 7 bases line up with TRBD2. V shed 5 bases, J shed 2 bases, and the junction held 4 bases outside the gene matches. Germline lookup yields CDR1 DFQATT and CDR2 SNEGSKA (reference sequence). The CDR3 extends over 13 amino acids. The CDR3 DNA is TGCAGTGCTGTAGCGGGTATCACAGATACGCAGTATTTT. This codes for CSAVAGITDTQYF.

V and J are TRBV27 and TRBJ2-1; 7 bases agree with TRBD2. V lost 4 bases and J lost 8; bases outside the gene matches: 26. CDR1 and CDR2 (germline): MNHEY, SMNVEV (reference sequence). This CDR3 is 20 amino acids long. CDR3 region: CASSSPWPVVGEGPVHEQFF. The CDR3 DNA sequence: TGTGCCAGCAGTTCCCCCTGGCCAGTAGTGGGGGAGGGCCCTGTCCATGAGCAGTTCTTC.

There are a few counts of this clonotype. V gene TRBV10-3 combines with J gene TRBJ1-4, with D tentatively TRBD1 (6 bases). CDR1 and CDR2 (germline): ENHRY, SYGVKD. This CDR3 is 13 amino acids long. V dropped 10 bases and J dropped 6 bases, with 15 bases sitting between them. The chain's CDR3 is CATRGLGYEKLFF. Written as DNA, the CDR3 is TGTGCCACCAGGGGCCTGGGGTATGAAAAACTGTTTTTT.

In this sample, this clonotype turned up a few times. The genes are TRBV7-9 and TRBJ2-1; 9 bases match TRBD1. Germline loops: CDR1 SEHNR, CDR2 FQNEAQ (reference sequence). This CDR3 has 17 residues. With 1 base clipped from V and 4 bases from J, the junction kept 8 bases outside the gene matches. The CDR3 DNA reads TGTGCCAGCAGCTTAGAAACAGGGGGCCAGGGGTACAATGAGCAGTTCTTC. Translation gives CASSLETGGQGYNEQFF. Based on the CDR3 plus reference TRBV7-9 and TRBJ2-1, the full variable domain is DTGVSQNPRHKITKRGQNVTFRCDPISEHNRLYWYRQTLGQGPEFLTYFQNEAQLEKSRLLSDRFSAERPKGSFSTLEIQRTEQGDSAMYLCASSLETGGQGYNEQFFGPGTRLTVL.

CDR3 loop: CATSDSWNTGELFF. The CDR3 DNA is TGTGCCACCAGTGATTCGTGGAACACCGGGGAGCTGTTTTTT. The chain has TRBV24-1 and TRBJ2-2; D gene unclear. The CDR3 is 14 residues long. Germline-derived CDR1 and CDR2 are KGHDR and SFDVKD. Trimming stripped 2 bases from V and 1 base from J, with 4 bases between.

The chain employs TRBV29-1 and TRBJ1-3, with a possible D match to TRBD1 (5 bases). Per the germline V gene, CDR1 is SQVTM and CDR2 is ANQGSEA. The CDR3 is 13 amino acids. V was shortened by 7 bases and J by 0 bases, with 10 bases between the two germline ends. The CDR3 region is CSASTASGNTIYF. The CDR3 bases are TGCAGCGCCTCGACAGCCTCTGGAAACACCATATATTTT.

This clonotype was counted a few times. This chain uses TRBV20-1 with TRBJ2-1; weak D call: TRBD2 (6 bases). Trimming removed 6 bases from V and 7 bases from J, with 13 bases in between. CDR1 DFQATT and CDR2 SNEGSKA come from the germline V gene (reference sequence). The CDR3 is made up of 12 amino acids. CDR3 DNA sequence: TGCAGTGCCACCGGGACTCGGAATGAGCAGTTCTTC. As protein: CSATGTRNEQFF.

This clonotype was counted a few times. This chain links TRBV12-3 or TRBV12-4 with TRBJ2-1; perhaps TRBD1 as D (6 bases). V gave up 8 bases and J gave up 5 bases, with 16 bases separating them. The CDR3 runs to 14 residues. CDR3 amino acids: CASFWGLPNNEQFF. The CDR3 nucleotides are TGTGCCAGCTTCTGGGGGCTACCCAACAATGAGCAGTTCTTC.

This rearrangement joins TRBV5-1 to TRBJ1-2, with unresolved D. Trimming pared 0 bases from V and 1 base from J, leaving 13 bases between. The germline V gene encodes CDR1 SGHRS and CDR2 YFSETQ. This CDR3 comprises 16 residues. In DNA, the CDR3 is TGCGCCAGCAGCTTGGCGGACGATATAATTAACTATGGCTACACCTTC. This encodes CASSLADDIINYGYTF.

The CDR3 protein is CASSLLLPDTQYF. CDR3 nucleotide sequence: TGTGCCAGCAGTTTGCTTTTACCGGATACGCAGTATTTT. The chain links TRBV28 to TRBJ2-3; no definite D call. There are 13 residues in the CDR3. Between the trimmed V and J ends, which lost 3 bases and 6 bases, there was a span of 10 bases. Germline CDR1 is MDHEN and CDR2 is SYDVKM.

In its sample, this clonotype was seen a few times. This chain links TRBV7-2 with TRBJ1-6, with D perhaps TRBD1 (5 bases). Per germline, CDR1 SGHTA and CDR2 FQGNSA. The V and J ends lost 4 bases and 10 bases respectively, with 8 bases between them. The CDR3 consists of 12 residues. Here the CDR3 reads CASSWKGSPLHF. CDR3 nucleotides: TGTGCCAGCAGCTGGAAGGGGTCACCCCTCCACTTT.

This clonotype was detected a few times. The chain joins TRBV29-1 to TRBJ2-7, with 7 bases aligning to TRBD2. V shed 6 bases, J shed 2 bases, and the junction held 4 bases outside the gene matches. The length of the CDR3 is 12 residues. The germline CDR1 and CDR2 sequences are SQVTM and ANQGSEA. The CDR3 reads CSVAGTTYEQYF. DNA of the CDR3: TGCAGCGTAGCGGGAACGACCTACGAGCAGTACTTC.

The table lists this clonotype with a few counts. The V and J genes are TRBV7-2 and TRBJ2-2; perhaps TRBD2 as D (5 bases). V was clipped by 1 base and J by 0 bases, with 12 bases between them. CDR1 and CDR2 (germline): SGHTA, FQGNSA. The CDR3 is 17 residues long. CDR3: CASSLVGSRANTGELFF. Written as DNA, the CDR3 is TGTGCCAGCAGCTTAGTAGGGTCGCGGGCGAACACCGGGGAGCTGTTTTTT.

This clonotype was detected a few times. The J gene is TRBJ2-7, the V gene TRBV5-1; 13 bases agree with TRBD2. The germline gives CDR1 SGHRS, CDR2 YFSETQ. This CDR3 is built from 17 residues. After removal of 2 bases from V and 6 bases from J, the junction contained 11 bases not matched to a gene. CDR3 amino acids: CASSLTSGRALGSEQYF. In DNA, the CDR3 is TGCGCCAGCAGCTTAACTAGCGGGAGGGCCCTGGGTAGCGAGCAGTACTTC. The full variable domain, its missing parts supplied by reference TRBV5-1 and TRBJ2-7, is KAGVTQTPRYLIKTRGQQVTLSCSPISGHRSVSWYQQTPGQGLQFLFEYFSETQRNKGNFPGRFSGRQFSNSRSEMNVSTLELGDSALYLCASSLTSGRALGSEQYFGPGTRLTVT.

This clonotype has just a few counts. This chain links TRBV20-1 with TRBJ2-2; D gene ambiguous. Germline V gives CDR1 DFQATT, CDR2 SNEGSKA (reference sequence). The CDR3 is 14 amino acids. Deletions cut 2 bases from V and 6 bases from J, with 13 bases between. The DNA for the CDR3 is TGCAGTGCTAGACTATCCGCTGGTCCCGGGGAGCTGTTTTTT. This gives the protein CSARLSAGPGELFF.

This clonotype has a handful of counts. The chain uses TRBV20-1 and TRBJ2-1; D perhaps matches TRBD2 (5 bases). Germline V gene lookup returns CDR1 DFQATT and CDR2 SNEGSKA (reference sequence). V was cut by 0 bases and J by 8 bases, with 14 bases left in between. The CDR3 contains 14 residues. For the CDR3, the DNA is TGCAGTGCTAGAGATCCCAAAGCGGTTGATGAGCAGTTCTTC. Residues: CSARDPKAVDEQFF.

This clonotype came up a few times. The chain joins TRBV28 to TRBJ2-2; possibly TRBD1 for D (6 bases). Germline V gene sequence: CDR1 MDHEN, CDR2 SYDVKM. V lost 6 bases to trimming and J lost 6 bases, with 17 bases between them. The CDR3 is 15 amino acids. The CDR3 DNA sequence: TGTGCCAGCAGCTATGCCGGGACAAAGGCCGGGGAGCTGTTTTTT. This gives the protein CASSYAGTKAGELFF.

This clonotype has at least ten counts. The rearrangement joins TRBV11-3 to TRBJ2-3; weak D call: TRBD2 (6 bases). The V end lost 1 base, the J end lost 4 bases, and 9 bases lay between the germline ends. The CDR3 is made up of 14 amino acids. CDR1 SGHNT and CDR2 YENEEA come from the germline V gene. The CDR3 reads CASSLGPGADTQYF. As DNA, the CDR3 is TGTGCCAGCAGCTTAGGTCCGGGAGCAGATACGCAGTATTTT. The full variable domain, completed using reference TRBV11-3 and TRBJ2-3, is EAGVVQSPRYKIIEKKQPVAFWCNPISGHNTLYWYLQNLGQGPELLIRYENEEAVDDSQLPKDRFSAERLKGVDSTLKIQPAELGDSAVYLCASSLGPGADTQYFGPGTRLTVL.

In DNA form, the CDR3 reads TGTGCCAGCAGCTTCAGGGGGACAGGGAGTGCGGCCGGAAACACCATATATTTT. This sequence encodes CASSFRGTGSAAGNTIYF. The chain joins TRBV11-2 to TRBJ1-3; 9 bases are a match to TRBD1. The V segment lost 3 bases and the J segment 4 bases; nucleotides outside the gene matches: 13. CDR1 is SGHAT and CDR2 is FQNNGV in the germline V gene. This CDR3 comprises 18 residues.

This clonotype was observed many times. This chain links TRBV3-1 with TRBJ2-7; 8 bases are shared with TRBD1. Per germline, CDR1 LGHDT and CDR2 YNNKEL (reference sequence). After removal of 4 bases from V and 4 bases from J, the junction contained 6 bases not matched to a gene. CDR3 size: 14 residues. CDR3 coding DNA: TGTGCCAGCAGCCCCGGGACAGGTCCGTACGAGCAGTACTTC. Protein sequence: CASSPGTGPYEQYF.